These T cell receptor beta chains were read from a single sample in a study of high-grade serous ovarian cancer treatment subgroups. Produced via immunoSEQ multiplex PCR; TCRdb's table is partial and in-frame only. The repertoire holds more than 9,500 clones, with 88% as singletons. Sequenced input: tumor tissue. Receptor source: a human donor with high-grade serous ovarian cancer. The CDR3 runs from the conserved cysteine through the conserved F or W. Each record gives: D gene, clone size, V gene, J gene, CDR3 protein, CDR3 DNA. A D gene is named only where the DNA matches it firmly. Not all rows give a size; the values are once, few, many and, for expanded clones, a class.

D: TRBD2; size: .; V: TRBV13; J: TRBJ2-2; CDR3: CASSYFGTSENGELFF; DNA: TGTGCCAGCAGCTACTTCGGGACTAGCGAAAACGGGGAGCTGTTTTTT
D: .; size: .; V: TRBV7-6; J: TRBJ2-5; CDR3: CASSLTGRRQETQYF; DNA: TGTGCCAGCAGCTTAACAGGGCGGCGGCAAGAGACCCAGTACTTC
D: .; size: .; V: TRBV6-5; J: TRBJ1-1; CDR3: CASSYSPPPNTEAFF; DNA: TGTGCCAGCAGTTACTCTCCTCCCCCGAACACTGAAGCTTTCTTT
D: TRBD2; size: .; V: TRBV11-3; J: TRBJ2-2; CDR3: CASGGTSGGSNTGELFF; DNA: TGTGCCAGCGGGGGGACTAGCGGGGGCTCGAACACCGGGGAGCTGTTTTTT
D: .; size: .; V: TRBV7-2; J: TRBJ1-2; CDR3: CASSLYGVLRGYTF; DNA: TGTGCCAGCAGCTTATACGGGGTCCTGAGAGGCTACACCTTC
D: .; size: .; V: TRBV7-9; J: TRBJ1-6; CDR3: CASSSFRQENSPLHF; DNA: TGTGCCAGCAGCTCCTTCCGACAGGAGAATTCACCCCTCCACTTT
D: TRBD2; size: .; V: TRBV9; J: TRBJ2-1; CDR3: CASSVEGLAAEQFF; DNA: TGTGCCAGCAGCGTAGAGGGACTAGCGGCTGAGCAGTTCTTC
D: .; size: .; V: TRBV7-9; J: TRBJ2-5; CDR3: CASSFGRSTQETQYF; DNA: TGTGCCAGCAGTTTCGGGCGTAGCACCCAAGAGACCCAGTACTTC
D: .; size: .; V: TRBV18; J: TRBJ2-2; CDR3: CASSPSSGELFF; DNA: TGTGCCAGCTCACCGTCCAGCGGGGAGCTGTTTTTT
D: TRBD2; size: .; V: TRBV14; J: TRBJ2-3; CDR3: CASSPRYSGGLFGTDTQYF; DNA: TGTGCCAGCAGCCCCCGATATAGCGGGGGATTGTTTGGCACAGATACGCAGTATTTT
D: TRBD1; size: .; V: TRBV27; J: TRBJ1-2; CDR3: CASSLDRGYGYTF; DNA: TGTGCCAGCAGTTTAGACAGGGGCTATGGCTACACCTTC
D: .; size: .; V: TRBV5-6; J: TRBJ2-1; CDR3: CASSSGWGTIYNEQFF; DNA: TGTGCCAGCAGCTCGGGGTGGGGAACAATCTACAATGAGCAGTTCTTC
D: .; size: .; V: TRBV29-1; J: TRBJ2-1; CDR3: CSVRRQHNEQFF; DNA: TGCAGCGTCAGGAGACAGCACAATGAGCAGTTCTTC
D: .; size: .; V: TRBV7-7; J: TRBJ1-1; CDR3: CASSPPGPAWEMEAFF; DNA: TGTGCTAGCAGCCCACCTGGGCCCGCGTGGGAGATGGAAGCTTTCTTT
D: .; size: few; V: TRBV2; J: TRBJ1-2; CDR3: CASSEKGERGYTF; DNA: TGTGCCAGCAGTGAGAAGGGGGAGAGGGGCTACACCTTC
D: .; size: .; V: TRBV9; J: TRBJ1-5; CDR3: CASSVSPGNQPQHF; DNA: TGTGCCAGCAGCGTAAGCCCAGGGAATCAGCCCCAGCATTTT
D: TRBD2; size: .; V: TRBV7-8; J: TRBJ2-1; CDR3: CASSIARVQRGGYNEQFF; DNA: TGTGCCAGCAGCATAGCCCGGGTCCAGCGGGGGGGCTACAATGAGCAGTTCTTC
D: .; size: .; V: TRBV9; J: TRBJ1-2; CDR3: CASSVAQTGRGYTF; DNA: TGTGCCAGCAGCGTAGCTCAGACAGGCCGGGGCTACACCTTC
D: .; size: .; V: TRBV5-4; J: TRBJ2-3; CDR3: CASSLGEGPDTQYF; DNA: TGTGCCAGCAGCTTGGGCGAGGGCCCAGATACGCAGTATTTT
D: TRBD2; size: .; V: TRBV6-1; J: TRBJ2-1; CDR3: CASSSSGGVGEQFF; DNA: TGTGCCAGCAGCTCTAGCGGGGGGGTCGGTGAGCAGTTCTTC
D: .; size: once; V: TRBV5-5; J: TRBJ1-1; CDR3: CASSYDPVPGEAFF; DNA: TGTGCCAGCAGCTACGACCCCGTTCCGGGTGAAGCTTTCTTT
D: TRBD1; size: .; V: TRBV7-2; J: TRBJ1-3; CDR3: CASSSRTGDGAGNTIYF; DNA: TGTGCCAGCAGCTCCCGGACAGGGGACGGTGCTGGAAACACCATATATTTT
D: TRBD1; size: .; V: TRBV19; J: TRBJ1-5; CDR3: CASWGGDRRNQPQHF; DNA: TGTGCCAGTTGGGGGGGGGACAGGCGCAATCAGCCCCAGCATTTT
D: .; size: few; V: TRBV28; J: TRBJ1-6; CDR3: CASSLLNRWGGNSPLHF; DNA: TGTGCCAGCAGTTTATTGAACCGGTGGGGGGGTAATTCACCCCTCCACTTT
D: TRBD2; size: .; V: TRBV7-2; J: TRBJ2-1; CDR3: CASSPTPGGFNEQFF; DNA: TGTGCCAGCAGCCCGACCCCGGGGGGATTCAATGAGCAGTTCTTC
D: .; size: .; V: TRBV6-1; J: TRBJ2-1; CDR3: CASSADYFYNEQFF; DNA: TGTGCCAGCTCCGCGGATTACTTCTACAATGAGCAGTTCTTC
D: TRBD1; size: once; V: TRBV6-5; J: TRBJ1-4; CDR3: CASSPWRDRAEKLFF; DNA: TGTGCCAGCAGTCCATGGCGGGACAGGGCTGAAAAACTGTTTTTT
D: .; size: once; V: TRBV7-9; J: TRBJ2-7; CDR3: CASSLGLSRGYEQYF; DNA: TGTGCCAGCAGCTTAGGATTGAGCAGGGGCTACGAGCAGTACTTC
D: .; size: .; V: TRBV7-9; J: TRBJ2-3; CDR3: CASSFNREGTDTQYF; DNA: TGTGCCAGCAGCTTCAACCGCGAGGGCACAGATACGCAGTATTTT
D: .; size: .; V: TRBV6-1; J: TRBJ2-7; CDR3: CASNPTPQSYEQYF; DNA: TGTGCCAGCAACCCAACCCCCCAGTCCTACGAGCAGTACTTC
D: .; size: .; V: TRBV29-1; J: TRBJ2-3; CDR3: CSVAKYSTDTQYF; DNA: TGCAGCGTTGCCAAGTATAGCACAGATACGCAGTATTTT
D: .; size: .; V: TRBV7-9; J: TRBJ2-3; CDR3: CASSLGDSQYF; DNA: TGTGCCAGCAGCTTAGGGGACTCGCAGTATTTT
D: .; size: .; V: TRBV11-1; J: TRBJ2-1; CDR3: CASSLASDGFYEQFF; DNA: TGTGCCAGCAGCTTAGCGAGCGATGGGTTCTATGAGCAGTTCTTC
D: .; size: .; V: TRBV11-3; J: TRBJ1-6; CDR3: CASSLVGFGARDDSPLHF; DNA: TGTGCCAGCAGCTTAGTAGGATTCGGCGCTCGGGACGATTCACCCCTCCACTTT
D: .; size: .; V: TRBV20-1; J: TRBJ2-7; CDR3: CSATDGYEQYF; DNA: TGCAGTGCTACGGACGGCTACGAGCAGTACTTC
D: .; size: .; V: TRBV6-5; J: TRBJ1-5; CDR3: CASSLAPQGNNQPQHF; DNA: TGTGCCAGCAGTTTGGCCCCCCAGGGGAACAATCAGCCCCAGCATTTT
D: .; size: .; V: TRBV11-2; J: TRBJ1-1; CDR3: CASSLWRGPNTEAFF; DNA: TGTGCCAGCAGCTTATGGCGGGGCCCGAACACTGAAGCTTTCTTT
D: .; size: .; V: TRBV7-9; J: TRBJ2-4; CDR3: CASSLARGQPYSKNIQYF; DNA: TGTGCCAGCAGCTTAGCGCGGGGACAGCCGTATTCGAAAAACATTCAGTACTTC
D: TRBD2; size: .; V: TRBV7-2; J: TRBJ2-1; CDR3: CASSLVPTSGGYNEQFF; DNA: TGTGCCAGCAGCTTAGTCCCGACTAGCGGGGGATACAATGAGCAGTTCTTC
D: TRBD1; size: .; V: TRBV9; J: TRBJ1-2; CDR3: CASSLGTGYGYTF; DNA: TGTGCCAGCAGCTTAGGGACAGGCTATGGCTACACCTTC
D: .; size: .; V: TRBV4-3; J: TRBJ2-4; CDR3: CASSQDLNGNRKNIQYF; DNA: TGCGCCAGCAGCCAAGATCTCAATGGAAACAGGAAAAACATTCAGTACTTC
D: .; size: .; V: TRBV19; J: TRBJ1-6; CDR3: CASQEPNRPPLHF; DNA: TGTGCCAGCCAAGAACCAAATAGGCCACCCCTCCACTTT
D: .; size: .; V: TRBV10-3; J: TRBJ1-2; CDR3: CAISRTENYGYTF; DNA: TGTGCCATCAGCCGGACAGAGAACTATGGCTACACCTTC
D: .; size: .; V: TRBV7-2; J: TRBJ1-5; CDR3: CASSLAESNQPQHF; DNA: TGTGCCAGCAGCTTAGCAGAATCTAATCAGCCCCAGCATTTT
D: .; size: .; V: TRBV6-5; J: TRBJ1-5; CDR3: CATPNRDQNQPQHF; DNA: TGTGCCACCCCCAACCGAGACCAGAATCAGCCCCAGCATTTT
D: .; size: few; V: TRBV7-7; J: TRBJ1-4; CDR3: CASSSGQPNEKLFF; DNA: TGTGCCAGCAGCTCCGGACAGCCCAATGAAAAACTGTTTTTT
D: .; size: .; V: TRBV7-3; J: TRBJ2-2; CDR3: CASSPAGTLNTGELFF; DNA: TGTGCCAGCAGCCCAGCCGGGACATTGAACACCGGGGAGCTGTTTTTT
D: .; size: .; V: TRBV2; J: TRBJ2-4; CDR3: CASSQPGGGKNIQYF; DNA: TGTGCCAGCAGTCAGCCAGGGGGGGGCAAAAACATTCAGTACTTC
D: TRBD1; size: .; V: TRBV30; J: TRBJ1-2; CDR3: CAWWAGGNYGYTF; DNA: TGTGCCTGGTGGGCAGGGGGTAACTATGGCTACACCTTC
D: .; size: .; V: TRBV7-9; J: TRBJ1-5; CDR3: CASSSGRTDHYSNQPQHF; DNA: TGTGCCAGCAGCTCCGGGAGGACAGACCATTATAGCAATCAGCCCCAGCATTTT
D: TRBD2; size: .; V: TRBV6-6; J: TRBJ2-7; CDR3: CASSYSRTSGDEQYF; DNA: TGTGCCAGCAGTTACTCTCGGACTAGCGGGGACGAGCAGTACTTC
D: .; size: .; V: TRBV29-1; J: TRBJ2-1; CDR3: CSVEDPEGSRYEQFF; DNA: TGCAGCGTTGAAGACCCTGAGGGCTCACGGTATGAGCAGTTCTTC
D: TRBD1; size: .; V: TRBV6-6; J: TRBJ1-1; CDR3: CASSNRQGEAFF; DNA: TGTGCCAGCAGCAATAGACAGGGCGAAGCTTTCTTT
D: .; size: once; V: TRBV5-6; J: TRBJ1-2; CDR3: CASSLYGLNYGYTF; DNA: TGTGCCAGCAGCTTGTACGGCCTTAACTATGGCTACACCTTC
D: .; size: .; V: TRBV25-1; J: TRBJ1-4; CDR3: CASSDYRGPNEKLFF; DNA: TGTGCCAGCAGTGATTACCGGGGCCCTAATGAAAAACTGTTTTTT
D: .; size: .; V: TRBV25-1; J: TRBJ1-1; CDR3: CASSDYRVTTEAFF; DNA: TGTGCCAGCAGTGACTACAGGGTGACCACTGAAGCTTTCTTT
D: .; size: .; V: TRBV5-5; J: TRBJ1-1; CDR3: CASSLELNTEAFF; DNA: TGTGCCAGCAGCTTGGAGTTGAACACTGAAGCTTTCTTT